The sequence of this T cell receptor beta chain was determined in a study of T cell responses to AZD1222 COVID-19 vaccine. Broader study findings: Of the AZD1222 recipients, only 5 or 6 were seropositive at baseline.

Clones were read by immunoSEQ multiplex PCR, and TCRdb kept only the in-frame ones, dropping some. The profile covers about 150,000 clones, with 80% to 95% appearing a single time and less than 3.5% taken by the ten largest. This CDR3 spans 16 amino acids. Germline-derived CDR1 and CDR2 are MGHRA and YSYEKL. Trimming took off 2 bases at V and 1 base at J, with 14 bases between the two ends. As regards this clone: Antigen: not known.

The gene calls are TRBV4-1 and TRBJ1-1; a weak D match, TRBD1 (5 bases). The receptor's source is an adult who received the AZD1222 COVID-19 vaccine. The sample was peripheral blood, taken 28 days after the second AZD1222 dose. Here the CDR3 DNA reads TGCGCCAGCAGCCAACAGGGTCGGGTGGGGAACACTGAAGCTTTCTTT. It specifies CASSQQGRVGNTEAFF.